The 30 T cell receptor beta chains in this list originate from one sample, sequenced in a study of blood T cell repertoires in COVID-19. Profiled with immunoSEQ multiplex PCR; TCRdb holds only in-frame clones, not every one. The sample yields some 100,000 clones, 70% to 90% seen once. Sequencing used PBMCs or T cells enriched from blood (not recorded which). Receptors originate from a woman in her fifties or sixties who had recovered from COVID-19.

This clone was observed a single time. CDR3 region: CAWSVRGRIPYRGEQYF. The CDR3 nucleotides read TGTGCCTGGAGTGTTCGAGGTAGAATCCCTTATCGGGGCGAGCAGTACTTC. The gene calls are TRBV30 and TRBJ2-7; weak D call: TRBD2 (5 bases). The CDR3 covers 17 residues. Trimming stripped 0 bases from V and 6 bases from J, with 24 bases between. The V gene's germline CDR1 is GTSNPN and CDR2 SVGIG (reference sequence).

The CDR3 reads CASSHDVFRVSSTDTQYF. The CDR3 DNA is TGCGCCAGCAGCCATGACGTGTTCCGGGTCAGTAGCACAGATACGCAGTATTTT. The chain employs TRBV4-1 and TRBJ2-3; unclear D gene. This CDR3 is built from 18 residues. Between the trimmed V and J ends, which lost 3 bases and 0 bases, there was a span of 19 bases. CDR1 is MGHRA, CDR2 YSYEKL, per germline.

This clone showed up just once. The genes are TRBV3-1 (or the pseudogene TRBV3-2) and TRBJ1-1, with D maybe TRBD1 (5 bases). Trimming left V 0 bases short and J 7 bases short, with 9 bases between. CDR1 and CDR2 from the germline V gene are LGHDT and YNNKEL (reference sequence). The CDR3 is 13 amino acids. CDR3 sequence: CASSQDRRGEAFF. The CDR3 nucleotides are TGTGCCAGCAGCCAAGATAGAAGGGGTGAAGCTTTCTTT.

The V call is TRBV14, the J call TRBJ2-3, with 7 bases fitting TRBD2. Trimming took 3 bases from V and 4 from J; bases not matched to a gene: 7. The CDR3 sequence is 15 residues long. Germline V gives CDR1 SGHDN, CDR2 FVKESK. CDR3 nucleotide sequence: TGTGCCAGCAGCCAGGACCGACTAGCATCAGATACGCAGTATTTT. It yields the protein CASSQDRLASDTQYF.

The chain uses TRBV6-6 and TRBJ1-6; D is perhaps TRBD1 (5 bases). CDR1 MNHNY and CDR2 SVGAGI come from the germline V gene (reference sequence). Trimming took off 3 bases at V and 9 bases at J, with 9 bases between the two ends. CDR3 length equals 13 residues. CDR3 DNA: TGTGCCAGCAGTTATGTCGGGGGTTCACCCCTCCACTTT. Translation: CASSYVGGSPLHF.

This clone was seen only once. CDR3 DNA sequence: TGTGCCAGCAGTCGACTCGGGGCCCAGGGACTAGCGGAGTTCTTC. This translates into CASSRLGAQGLAEFF. V and J are TRBV28 and TRBJ2-1, with TRBD2 identical over 11 bases. J gave up 14 bases and V 5 bases, and 14 bases lay outside the gene matches. CDR3 length equals 15 residues. Germline V CDR1 and CDR2: MDHEN, SYDVKM.

The J gene is TRBJ2-1, the V gene TRBV14; 7 nucleotides agree with TRBD2. V was pared by 0 bases and J by 7 bases, with 12 bases of the junction left unmatched. The CDR3 runs 17 residues. CDR1 and CDR2 from the germline V gene are SGHDN and FVKESK. The CDR3 spells CASSQDRLWEGRNEQFF. CDR3 nucleotide sequence: TGTGCCAGCAGCCAAGATCGTCTGTGGGAGGGCCGGAATGAGCAGTTCTTC.

The J gene is TRBJ2-2, the V gene TRBV4-2, with TRBD2 matching over 9 bases. The CDR3 consists of 18 residues. The ends lost 2 bases at V and 2 bases at J; junction bases unmatched: 9. CDR1 and CDR2 from the germline V gene are LGHNA and YNFKEQ. CDR3 protein: CASSQTQGGLANTGELFF. CDR3 sequence (DNA): TGTGCCAGCAGCCAAACCCAGGGGGGACTAGCCAACACCGGGGAGCTGTTTTTT.

The chain is built from TRBV19 and TRBJ2-7; TRBD2 agrees at 7 bases. After removal of 3 bases from V and 1 base from J, the junction contained 18 bases not matched to a gene. The CDR3 is 19 residues long. Germline CDR1 is LNHDA and CDR2 is SQIVND (reference sequence). CDR3 region: CASSIKGIGAGLLSYEQYF. CDR3 DNA sequence: TGTGCCAGTAGTATTAAGGGGATCGGAGCGGGACTGCTATCCTACGAGCAGTACTTC.

This chain connects TRBV9 to TRBJ2-2; 7 nucleotides align to TRBD1. V dropped 6 bases and J dropped 6; count of bases not matched to a gene: 11. In germline, CDR1 is SGDLS, CDR2 YYNGEE. The CDR3 runs to 15 residues. The CDR3 region has the DNA TGTGCCAGCACCCCTGAACAGGGGAGTTCCGGGGAGCTGTTTTTT. It codes for CASTPEQGSSGELFF. The entire variable domain, with the rest obtained from reference TRBV9 and TRBJ2-2, is as follows: DSGVTQTPKHLITATGQRVTLRCSPRSGDLSVYWYQQSLDQGLQFLIQYYNGEERAKGNILERFSAQQFPDLHSELNLSSLELGDSALYFCASTPEQGSSGELFFGEGSRLTVL.

The gene calls are TRBV11-2 and TRBJ2-3, with a weak D call TRBD2 (5 bases). Germline V gene sequence: CDR1 SGHAT, CDR2 FQNNGV. Trimming pared 4 bases from V and 1 base from J, leaving 9 bases between. The CDR3 is 14 residues long. Here the CDR3 reads CASSWAGRTDTQYF. The CDR3 nucleotides read TGTGCCAGCAGCTGGGCGGGCCGCACAGATACGCAGTATTTT.

The chain combines TRBV28 with TRBJ2-3, with 10 bases lining up with TRBD2. Germline V lookup: CDR1 MDHEN, CDR2 SYDVKM. The CDR3 length is 18 residues. For the CDR3, the DNA is TGTGCTTGTTGTTTAGCGGGGGGATTAAGTGCTAGCACAGATACGCAGTATTTT. Its translation: CACCLAGGLSASTDTQYF. Using reference TRBV28 and TRBJ2-3 for the parts outside the CDR3, the full variable domain is DVKVTQSSRYLVKRTGEKVFLECVQDMDHENMFWYRQDPGLGLRLIYFSYDVKMKEKGDIPEGYSVSREKKERFSLILESASTNQTSMYLCACCLAGGLSASTDTQYFGPGTRLTVL.

This chain connects TRBV4-1 to TRBJ2-5, with 7 nucleotides matching TRBD2. The V and J ends lost 4 bases and 5 bases, in that order; junction bases with no gene match: 7. The CDR3 has 14 amino acids. CDR1 and CDR2 (germline): MGHRA, YSYEKL. CDR3 loop: CASSLRTSEETQYF. As DNA, the CDR3 is TGCGCCAGCAGCCTGAGGACTAGTGAGGAGACCCAGTACTTC.

This chain joins TRBV30 and TRBJ2-3, with TRBD2 matching over 8 bases. Germline V gene sequence: CDR1 GTSNPN, CDR2 SVGIG (reference sequence). The V segment lost 0 bases and the J segment 1 base; nucleotides outside the gene matches: 9. The CDR3 is made up of 17 amino acids. The CDR3 loop is CAWSVLTGGPRTDTQYF. DNA of the CDR3: TGTGCCTGGAGTGTACTAACGGGAGGGCCGCGCACAGATACGCAGTATTTT.

The V call is TRBV19, the J call TRBJ2-7, with TRBD1 matching 7 bases. From germline, CDR1 is LNHDA and CDR2 SQIVND (reference sequence). The junction had 9 bases not matched to a gene; V was cut back by 9 bases and J by 4 bases. The CDR3 runs 13 residues. In nucleotides, the CDR3 is TGTGCCAGCAAACGAGGGGGCCCATACGAGCAGTACTTC. As protein: CASKRGGPYEQYF.

The genes are TRBV18 and TRBJ2-1; 13 nucleotides align to TRBD2. Trimming at V came to 0 bases and at J to 13 bases, leaving 3 bases not matched to a gene. CDR1 and CDR2 (germline): KGHSH, LQKENI. This CDR3 is 14 amino acids long. The DNA for the CDR3 is TGTGCCAGCTCACCACCGGTGGGACTAGCGGGACAGTTCTTC. It translates to CASSPPVGLAGQFF. Drawing the rest from reference TRBV18 and TRBJ2-1, the complete variable domain is NAGVMQNPRHLVRRRGQEARLRCSPMKGHSHVYWYRQLPEEGLKFMVYLQKENIIDESGMPKERFSAEFPKEGPSILRIQQVVRGDSAAYFCASSPPVGLAGQFFGPGTRLTVL.

The J gene is TRBJ1-3, the V gene TRBV9; D might be TRBD1 (5 bases). V was shortened by 5 bases and J by 4 bases, with 16 bases between the two germline ends. Germline loops: CDR1 SGDLS, CDR2 YYNGEE. The CDR3 is 15 amino acids. This CDR3 reads CASSPEGAAGNTIYF. Written as DNA, the CDR3 is TGTGCCAGCAGTCCAGAAGGGGCCGCCGGAAACACCATATATTTT.

CDR3 amino acids: CASSVGASGGTSTDTQYF. In DNA, the CDR3 is TGTGCCAGCAGCGTAGGGGCTAGCGGGGGAACTAGCACAGATACGCAGTATTTT. The V call is TRBV9, the J call TRBJ2-3; TRBD2 agrees at 10 bases. Germline V gene sequence: CDR1 SGDLS, CDR2 YYNGEE. The V segment lost 0 bases and the J segment 0 bases; nucleotides outside the gene matches: 7. The CDR3 length is 18 residues.

The rearrangement joins TRBV19 to TRBJ2-2; weak D call: TRBD1 (6 bases). Germline lookup yields CDR1 LNHDA and CDR2 SQIVND (reference sequence). This CDR3 spans 14 amino acids. V was shortened by 5 bases and J by 2 bases, with 9 bases between the two germline ends. This CDR3 reads CASSLGANTGELFF. CDR3 DNA: TGTGCCAGTAGTCTGGGGGCCAACACCGGGGAGCTGTTTTTT.

The chain combines TRBV4-2 with TRBJ1-6, with D uncertain. The CDR3 has 15 residues. CDR1 and CDR2 (germline): LGHNA, YNFKEQ. Between the trimmed V and J ends, which lost 0 bases and 9 bases, there was a span of 12 bases. The CDR3, as DNA: TGTGCCAGCAGCCAAGATCACCCGGGAAGTTCACCCCTCCACTTT. It encodes CASSQDHPGSSPLHF.

The gene calls are TRBV13 and TRBJ1-1; 8 bases map to TRBD1. V shed 5 bases and J 4 bases; nucleotides not matched to a gene: 0. The CDR3 contains 12 residues. Germline V CDR1 and CDR2: PRHDT, FYEKMQ (reference sequence). The CDR3 DNA is TGTGCCAGCAGCCAGGGGGCCACTGAAGCTTTCTTT. This gives the protein CASSQGATEAFF. Supplemented by reference TRBV13 and TRBJ1-1, the full variable domain reads AAGVIQSPRHLIKEKRETATLKCYPIPRHDTVYWYQQGPGQDPQFLISFYEKMQSDKGSIPDRFSAQQFSDYHSELNMSSLELGDSALYFCASSQGATEAFFGQGTRLTVV.

Of note for this clone: The sample has other DNA sequences that encode this CDR3 too. The chain combines TRBV30 with TRBJ1-1; D not certain. The CDR3 is 12 amino acids. The V end lost 3 bases, the J end lost 0 bases, and 5 bases lay between the germline ends. The germline gives CDR1 GTSNPN, CDR2 SVGIG (reference sequence). CDR3 sequence reads: CAWSPVNTEAFF. CDR3 coding DNA: TGTGCCTGGAGCCCCGTGAACACTGAAGCTTTCTTT.

The rearrangement joins TRBV7-9 to TRBJ1-1; TRBD1 matches 8 bases. Per germline, CDR1 SEHNR and CDR2 FQNEAQ (reference sequence). V was pared by 6 bases and J by 0 bases, with 9 bases of the junction left unmatched. The CDR3 is 16 amino acids. CDR3 in amino acids: CASRPGTGAMNTEAFF. The DNA of the CDR3 is TGTGCCAGCAGGCCGGGGACAGGAGCAATGAACACTGAAGCTTTCTTT. The variable domain in full, with the rest retrieved from reference TRBV7-9 and TRBJ1-1, is DTGVSQNPRHKITKRGQNVTFRCDPISEHNRLYWYRQTLGQGPEFLTYFQNEAQLEKSRLLSDRFSAERPKGSFSTLEIQRTEQGDSAMYLCASRPGTGAMNTEAFFGQGTRLTVV.

V gene TRBV18 combines with J gene TRBJ2-5; D gene ambiguous. Trimming cost V 3 bases and J 3 bases, with 5 bases left between them. The CDR3 has 12 amino acids. Germline CDR1 and CDR2: KGHSH and LQKENI. Here the CDR3 reads CASSPTKETQYF. CDR3 nucleotide sequence: TGTGCCAGCTCACCTACAAAAGAGACCCAGTACTTC.

The V and J genes are TRBV3-1 (or the pseudogene TRBV3-2) and TRBJ2-3, with unresolved D. CDR1 and CDR2 (germline): LGHDT, YNNKEL (reference sequence). The CDR3 extends over 16 amino acids. V was pared by 1 base and J by 2 bases, with 13 bases between. Here the CDR3 DNA reads TGTGCCAGCAGCCAAGTTTCCTCGCGGAACACAGATACGCAGTATTTT. It yields the protein CASSQVSSRNTDTQYF.

The chain has TRBV25-1 and TRBJ2-4, with 9 bases aligning to TRBD1. Germline assignment: CDR1 MGHDK and CDR2 SYGVNS. The CDR3 consists of 15 residues. V trimming: 2 bases; J trimming: 4 bases; junction bases outside the gene matches: 3. The CDR3 nucleotides are TGTGCCAGCAGTGAAATGGGGACAGGGAAAAACATTCAGTACTTC. Its protein is CASSEMGTGKNIQYF. The full variable domain, rest sourced from reference TRBV25-1 and TRBJ2-4, is EADIYQTPRYLVIGTGKKITLECSQTMGHDKMYWYQQDPGMELHLIHYSYGVNSTEKGDLSSESTVSRIRTEHFPLTLESARPSHTSQYLCASSEMGTGKNIQYFGAGTRLSVL.

The rearrangement uses TRBV7-9 and TRBJ2-3, with TRBD2 as a possible D gene (6 bases). The V gene lost 3 bases and the J gene lost 1 base, with 11 bases spanning the gap. The CDR3 contains 15 residues. CDR1 and CDR2 (germline): SEHNR, FQNEAQ (reference sequence). The CDR3 DNA is TGTGCCAGCAGCTTTCGGGAGTTGGGCACAGATACGCAGTATTTT. Amino acid sequence: CASSFRELGTDTQYF.

V is TRBV14 and J is TRBJ2-3, with D perhaps TRBD1 (6 bases). This CDR3 comprises 14 residues. Trimming left V 5 bases short and J 2 bases short, with 11 bases between. From germline, CDR1 is SGHDN and CDR2 FVKESK. CDR3 sequence: CASSYGQLTDTQYF. In DNA form, the CDR3 reads TGTGCCAGCAGCTACGGACAGCTCACAGATACGCAGTATTTT.

The chain combines TRBV6-5 with TRBJ2-7, with 9 bases fitting TRBD1. Germline V gene data show CDR1 as MNHEY and CDR2 as SVGAGI. Germline trimming cut 7 bases from V and 5 bases from J; bases unmatched to any gene: 6. The CDR3 extends over 13 amino acids. This chain's CDR3 is CASKPGQGHEQYF. DNA of the CDR3: TGTGCCAGCAAGCCGGGACAGGGCCACGAGCAGTACTTC.

This chain links TRBV7-9 with TRBJ2-7; TRBD2 agrees at 8 bases. The V gene end was trimmed by 5 bases and the J gene end by 3 bases; junction bases not matched to a gene: 9. This CDR3 region has 15 residues. Per germline, CDR1 SEHNR and CDR2 FQNEAQ (reference sequence). CDR3 bases: TGTGCCAGCAGCGCTGTCAGGACTAGCCTCTACGAGCAGTACTTC. Its translation: CASSAVRTSLYEQYF.